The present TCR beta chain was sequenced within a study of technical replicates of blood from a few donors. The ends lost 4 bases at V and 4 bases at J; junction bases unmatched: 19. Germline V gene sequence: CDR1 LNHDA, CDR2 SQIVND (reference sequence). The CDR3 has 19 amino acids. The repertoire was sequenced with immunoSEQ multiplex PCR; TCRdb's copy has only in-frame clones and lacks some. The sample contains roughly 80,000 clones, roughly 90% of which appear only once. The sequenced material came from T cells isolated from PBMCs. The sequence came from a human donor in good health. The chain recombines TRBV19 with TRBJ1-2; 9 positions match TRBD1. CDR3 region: CASSTLQSRDREASYGYTF. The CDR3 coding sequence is TGTGCCAGTAGTACACTTCAGTCCCGGGACAGGGAAGCTAGCTATGGCTACACCTTC.